This T cell receptor (beta chain) was identified during a study of blood T cell repertoires in COVID-19. Background on the study: Samples came from the United States, Italy and Spain, spanning acute and convalescent COVID-19. T cells, B-cell-depleted T cells, or PBMCs provided the cDNA or gDNA that served as material.

In germline, CDR1 is SGHTA, CDR2 FQGNSA. The CDR3 is made up of 13 amino acids. The ends were cut back, 1 base at V and 3 bases at J, with 6 bases in the middle. A Seattle source enrolled patients during active infection and followed them longitudinally. In the study's own analysis: Amplifying reference gene primers gave estimates of nucleated cell counts. TCRdb keeps only in-frame clones here, not all; method: immunoSEQ multiplex PCR. That table supplies the V and J calls and clone size; D and trimming were determined from the DNA. The sample has roughly 150,000 clones, 80% to 95% seen once. V usage is TRBV7-2 and J usage is TRBJ1-1, with D unresolved. The clonotype originates from a woman aged 55-70 years with COVID-19, enrolled during active disease. Sequenced: peripheral blood. The CDR3 DNA is TGTGCCAGCAGCTTAGGACTGGACACTGAAGCTTTCTTT. Translated, it gives CASSLGLDTEAFF.